This T cell receptor beta chain was found in a study of T cells in localized non-small cell lung cancer. Repertoires were generated with immunoSEQ multiplex PCR, while TCRdb's copy carries only in-frame clones and drops some. Of roughly 38,000 clones in the sample, approximately 90% were seen once. To note about this clone: Its matching antigen is unknown.

Overall study findings and caveats: Sequencing, confined to only one tumor region, leaves heterogeneity possible. Elevated blood T cell density was associated with longer overall survival. Uninvolved adjacent lung showed peak T cell clonality, exceeding tumor.

This TCR derives from a male donor at least 60 years old with stage II lung adenocarcinoma. The input for sequencing was peripheral blood mononuclear cells, taken before any cancer treatment.

CDR3 bases: TGTGCCTGGAGTCGACAGGGGTCCCAAGAGACCCAGTACTTC. Its translation: CAWSRQGSQETQYF. This chain connects TRBV30 to TRBJ2-5, with TRBD1 identical over 8 bases. Germline CDR1 is GTSNPN and CDR2 is SVGIG (reference sequence). Trimming removed 2 bases from V and 1 base from J; junction bases left unmatched: 3. The CDR3 consists of 14 residues.